This T cell receptor (beta chain) comes out of a study of T cell clones after liver transplantation. For the study at large: Samples came from ITN030ST, which attempted immunosuppression withdrawal within 2 years of liver transplantation. Three of the eight recipients were HCV-positive; the rest had non-autoimmune, non-viral transplant indications. Study findings and constraints: Small, mixed patient groups and varying post-transplant times limit these conclusions.

Sorting of unstimulated PBMCs yielded separate CD3+CD4+ and CD3+CD8+ fractions. The V segment lost 4 bases and the J segment 2 bases; nucleotides outside the gene matches: 14. The germline gives CDR1 MDHEN, CDR2 SYDVKM. The CDR3 has 18 residues. Details on this clone: The target antigen is unknown.

The protocol was immunoSEQ multiplex PCR, while the TCRdb copy is restricted to in-frame clones and leaves out a portion. The data hold 65,000 to 85,000 clones, with around 84% observed a single time. This TCR was recovered from a human patient who received a liver transplant. Some of these T cells may belong to the graft donor. The chain joins TRBV28 to TRBJ2-7, with 10 bases matching TRBD2. Sequencing used CD4+ T cells from blood, obtained less than 50 months after liver transplant. CDR3 in amino acids: CASSSPALLAGVAYEQYF. CDR3 nucleotide sequence: TGTGCCAGCAGTTCGCCAGCACTCCTAGCGGGGGTGGCCTACGAGCAGTACTTC.